This T cell receptor (beta chain) was sequenced for a study of control samples from healthy donors and cancer patients (dated by TCRdb to 2018 to 2020). The germline V gene (reference sequence) yields LNHDA for CDR1 and SQIVND for CDR2. Its CDR3 holds 13 amino acids, cysteine through phenylalanine. Only the CDR3 DNA stays, 39 bases, in frame from base 1. After removal of 7 bases from V and 6 bases from J, the junction retains 4 bases not matched to a gene. About this clone: The antigen this receptor binds is unknown. Within one base of it there is no much larger clone, and no base qualities were kept.

The method was the immunoSEQ multiplex PCR assay. Sourced from immuneACCESS, this table was stored by TCRdb with only in-frame sequences that have V and J called. A share of the clones is absent; for the studies checked, an unresolved V gene accounts for under half, and the remainder has no known explanation. Counted in this sample were roughly 120,000 clones; approximately 90% of them appeared once. The ten largest make up approximately 1% of the sample. The sequence derives from a woman between 45 and 60 years old with colorectal cancer. The sequence links TRBV19 to TRBJ1-4; TRBD1 fits 8 bases in the junction. Sequenced material: PBMCs. The CDR3 here reads CASTRQGYEKLFF. The nucleotide sequence reads TGTGCCAGTACGCGACAGGGGTATGAAAAACTGTTTTTT.